This passage covers 23 T cell receptor beta chains from one sample sequenced in a study of blood T cells in healthy people across ages. A second PCR of roughly 7 to 11 cycles used a sample-barcoded 5' primer and a J-beta primer mix. Using its own MiXCR run on the 5' RACE reads, TCRdb lists one record per CDR3 protein. The data show roughly 1,000,000 distinct CDR3 sequences, almost 25% seen once. These same data were also listed under a study on T cells of mothers and their children.

Sequences were obtained from blood. The receptors here all came from a girl aged 2 to 10 in good health.

This clonotype was recorded a few times. This rearrangement joins TRBV5-1 to TRBJ2-2; D possibly corresponds to TRBD2 (5 bases). V lost 9 bases, J lost 5 bases, and 14 bases lay in between. Germline V gene sequence: CDR1 SGHRS, CDR2 YFSETQ. This CDR3 region has 13 residues. CDR3 protein: CAITTRETGELFF. The CDR3, as DNA: TGCGCCATCACTACCCGGGAAACCGGGGAGCTGTTTTTT. The complete variable domain, with remaining parts taken from reference TRBV5-1 and TRBJ2-2, reads KAGVTQTPRYLIKTRGQQVTLSCSPISGHRSVSWYQQTPGQGLQFLFEYFSETQRNKGNFPGRFSGRQFSNSRSEMNVSTLELGDSALYLCAITTRETGELFFGEGSRLTVL.

The table lists this clonotype with a few counts. This chain links TRBV7-2 with TRBJ2-1; the match to TRBD2 covers 9 bases. This CDR3 has 18 residues. Looked up from germline, CDR1 is SGHTA and CDR2 is FQGNSA. V gave up 2 bases and J gave up 4 bases; unmatched junction bases: 12. For the CDR3, the DNA is TGTGCCAGCAGCTTATCTCAGGGCGGGCTAGCGGGGTACAATGAGCAGTTCTTC. Translation gives CASSLSQGGLAGYNEQFF.

The chain recombines TRBV9 with TRBJ2-2; D gene uncertain. The V gene's germline CDR1 is SGDLS and CDR2 YYNGEE. This CDR3 has 15 residues. Trimming shortened V by 0 bases and J by 6 bases, and 12 bases separated the two germline ends. CDR3 nucleotides: TGTGCCAGCAGCGTAGCTACTTCCAGGCCCGGGGAGCTGTTTTTT. Amino acid sequence: CASSVATSRPGELFF.

A remark on this clonotype: A read error may produce the germline difference seen at one junction end. The chain is built from TRBV24-1 and TRBJ1-3, with D unclear. This CDR3 is 11 amino acids long. Germline CDR1 reads KGHDR; CDR2 reads SFDVKD. The CDR3 DNA reads as TGTGCCACCAGTTTTGGATACACCATATATTTT. Translating gives CATSFGYTIYF.

CDR3 sequence reads: CASSYNPGDRDQYF. The CDR3, as DNA: TGTGCCAGCAGTTACAATCCGGGCGATAGGGACCAGTACTTC. V gene TRBV6-5 combines with J gene TRBJ2-1; D gene ambiguous. Gene TRBJ2-5 matches the end of the DNA better, so the J call may be wrong. This CDR3 comprises 14 residues. Germline CDR1 is MNHEY and CDR2 is SVGAGI.

This clonotype was observed a few times. The chain links TRBV6-6 to TRBJ2-5, with TRBD1 as a possible D gene (5 bases). Trimming stripped 7 bases from V and 3 bases from J, with 12 bases between. From germline, CDR1 is MNHNY and CDR2 SVGAGI (reference sequence). The CDR3 runs 13 residues. The DNA for the CDR3 is TGTGCCAGCAATCACCTAGGGGAAGAGACCCAGTACTTC. Protein sequence: CASNHLGEETQYF.

Turning to this clonotype: Its ends do not fully match the called genes, so a read error is possible. This rearrangement joins TRBV4-1 to TRBJ2-7; 7 nucleotides align to TRBD2. The V gene's germline CDR1 is MGHRA and CDR2 YSYEKL. The CDR3 runs 17 residues. In nucleotides, the CDR3 is TGCGCCAGCAGCCTGTTGCCACCCGGCGGGAGCCCGCACGAACAGTACTTC. Translation: CASSLLPPGGSPHEQYF.

The gene calls are TRBV6-2 or TRBV6-3 and TRBJ2-5; D gene uncertain. V was pared by 6 bases and J by 3 bases, with 17 bases between. The CDR3 length is 15 residues. CDR1 and CDR2 from the germline V gene are MNHEY and SVGEGT. The CDR3 sequence is CASRPTVNREETQYF. CDR3 DNA sequence: TGTGCCAGCAGGCCTACAGTTAACCGAGAAGAGACCCAGTACTTC.

The chain recombines TRBV18 with TRBJ2-5; possibly TRBD1 for D (6 bases). Deletions cut 6 bases from V and 2 bases from J, with 19 bases between. The CDR3 consists of 16 residues. CDR1 is KGHSH and CDR2 is LQKENI in the germline V gene. CDR3 in amino acids: CASSPITGLGQETQYF. The CDR3 DNA reads as TGTGCCAGCTCTCCTATAACAGGGCTGGGACAAGAGACCCAGTACTTC.

In its sample, this clonotype was seen a few times. The genes are TRBV28 and TRBJ1-6; D possibly corresponds to TRBD1 (5 bases). This CDR3 comprises 16 residues. From germline, CDR1 is MDHEN and CDR2 SYDVKM. V was shortened by 2 bases and J by 7 bases, with 15 bases between the two germline ends. This chain's CDR3 is CASSLSLGVQNSPLHF. Here the CDR3 DNA reads TGTGCCAGCAGTTTAAGTCTGGGGGTTCAGAATTCACCCCTCCACTTT.

The chain combines TRBV3-1 with TRBJ2-7, with 11 bases lining up with TRBD2. The CDR3 covers 20 residues. J was trimmed by 0 bases and V by 3 bases; bases with no gene match: 16. CDR1 and CDR2 (germline): LGHDT, YNNKEL (reference sequence). CDR3 region: CASSHLGAGLAGLPSYEQYF. As DNA, the CDR3 is TGTGCCAGCAGCCACTTAGGAGCCGGACTAGCGGGCCTCCCCTCCTACGAGCAGTACTTC.

There are many counts of this clonotype. Written as DNA, the CDR3 is TGCAGTGCCAGCGGGAGGGCCATCGATGAGCAGTTCTTC. It specifies CSASGRAIDEQFF. The V and J genes are TRBV20-1 and TRBJ2-1, with 10 positions matching TRBD2. V lost 6 bases, J lost 8 bases, and 7 bases stayed unmatched. The CDR3 loop spans 13 amino acids. CDR1 DFQATT and CDR2 SNEGSKA come from the germline V gene (reference sequence).

This CDR3 reads CSVGQGEGEAFF. The CDR3 DNA sequence: TGCAGTGTCGGACAGGGGGAAGGCGAAGCTTTCTTT. The V call is TRBV20-1, the J call TRBJ1-1; 10 nucleotides line up with TRBD1. CDR1 DFQATT and CDR2 SNEGSKA come from the germline V gene (reference sequence). Unmatched junction bases numbered 7, after V lost 7 bases and J lost 8 bases. The CDR3 consists of 12 residues.

The rearrangement joins TRBV11-2 to TRBJ1-4; TRBD1 matches 9 bases. V dropped 5 bases and J dropped 6; count of bases not matched to a gene: 13. Germline values: CDR1 SGHAT, CDR2 FQNNGV. The length of the CDR3 is 17 residues. The DNA for the CDR3 is TGTGCCAGCAGCCCGAATACAGGGGGCGGGTATGATGAAAAACTGTTTTTT. This sequence encodes CASSPNTGGGYDEKLFF.

V is TRBV29-1 and J is TRBJ2-3; 7 nucleotides align to TRBD1. Germline CDR1 is SQVTM and CDR2 is ANQGSEA. V lost 6 bases, J lost 2 bases, and 11 bases stayed unmatched. CDR3 length equals 15 residues. The CDR3 reads CSVRPTGMYTDTQYF. CDR3 nucleotide sequence: TGCAGCGTACGACCGACAGGGATGTACACAGATACGCAGTATTTT.

This rearrangement joins TRBV11-2 to TRBJ2-5, with a weak D call TRBD1 (7 bases). Trimming cost V 5 bases and J 13 bases, with 14 bases left between them. CDR3 length: 11 residues. Germline lookup yields CDR1 SGHAT and CDR2 FQNNGV. DNA for the CDR3: TGTGCCAGCAGCCCGGCGGGACAGTTGTACTTC. Protein: CASSPAGQLYF.

CDR3 amino acids: CATSRRPDPSGTQYF. CDR3 coding DNA: TGTGCCACCAGCAGAAGACCGGACCCCAGTGGGACCCAGTACTTC. The chain has TRBV15 and TRBJ2-5; no reliable D call. Trimming took 2 bases from V and 7 from J, leaving 17 bases between them. CDR1 is LNHNV, CDR2 YYDKDF, per germline (reference sequence). The CDR3 spans 15 residues.

About this clonotype itself: One junction end disagrees with the germline gene, perhaps due to a read error. The V gene is TRBV29-1, the J gene TRBJ1-1; no firm D call. Looked up from germline, CDR1 is SQVTM and CDR2 is ANQGSEA. The CDR3 totals 14 residues. CDR3 in amino acids: CGVEDVARQKEAFF. The CDR3 nucleotides are TGCGGCGTTGAAGATGTAGCCCGGCAAAAAGAAGCTTTCTTT.

V is TRBV11-2 and J is TRBJ1-2; possibly TRBD1 for D (5 bases). Looked up from germline, CDR1 is SGHAT and CDR2 is FQNNGV. There are 13 residues in the CDR3. V was clipped by 1 base and J by 7 bases, with 10 bases between them. The chain's CDR3 is CASSLVSGGGYTF. The CDR3 DNA reads TGTGCCAGCAGCTTAGTGTCGGGGGGTGGCTACACCTTC.

There are a few counts of this clonotype. The rearrangement links TRBV6-1 to TRBJ2-3; unclear D gene. Trimming removed 4 bases from V and 4 bases from J, with 12 bases in between. The CDR3 loop spans 14 amino acids. Per germline, CDR1 MNHNS and CDR2 SASEGT. CDR3 coding DNA: TGTGCCAGCAGTGTGGACCATTTCGCAGATACGCAGTATTTT. This gives the protein CASSVDHFADTQYF.

The sample holds a few counts of this clonotype. The chain carries TRBV11-2 and TRBJ2-7; TRBD2 agrees at 10 bases. The CDR3 extends over 15 amino acids. In germline, CDR1 is SGHAT, CDR2 FQNNGV. V shed 4 bases and J 2 bases; nucleotides not matched to a gene: 5. The CDR3 reads CASSWTSGRAYEQYF. CDR3 nucleotide sequence: TGTGCCAGCAGCTGGACTAGCGGCCGAGCCTACGAGCAGTACTTC.

The chain couples TRBV29-1 to TRBJ2-7; maybe TRBD2 (6 bases). The CDR3 consists of 14 residues. The germline CDR1 and CDR2 sequences are SQVTM and ANQGSEA. With 4 bases removed from V and 4 bases from J, the gap between germline ends came to 17 bases. The DNA for the CDR3 is TGCAGCGTTGGGAGTCAAGCGGGCTCATACGAGCAGTACTTC. Translated, it gives CSVGSQAGSYEQYF.

The chain recombines TRBV12-3 or TRBV12-4 with TRBJ2-5, with TRBD2 as a possible D gene (5 bases). Trimming left V 3 bases short and J 2 bases short, with 10 bases between. The CDR3 is 14 residues long. The CDR3 sequence is CASSLVLAQETQYF. CDR3 coding DNA: TGTGCCAGCAGTTTGGTCCTAGCTCAAGAGACCCAGTACTTC.